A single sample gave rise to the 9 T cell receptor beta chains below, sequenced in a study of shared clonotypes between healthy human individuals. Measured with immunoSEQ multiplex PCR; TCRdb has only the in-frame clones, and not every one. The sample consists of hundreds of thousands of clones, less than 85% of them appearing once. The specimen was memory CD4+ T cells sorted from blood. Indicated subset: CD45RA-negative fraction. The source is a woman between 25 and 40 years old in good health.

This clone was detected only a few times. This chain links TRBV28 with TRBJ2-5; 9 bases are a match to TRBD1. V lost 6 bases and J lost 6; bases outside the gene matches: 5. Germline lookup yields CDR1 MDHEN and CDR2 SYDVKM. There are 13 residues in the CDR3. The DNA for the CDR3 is TGTGCCAGCAGCTCGGGACAGGGCCAGACCCAGTACTTC. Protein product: CASSSGQGQTQYF.

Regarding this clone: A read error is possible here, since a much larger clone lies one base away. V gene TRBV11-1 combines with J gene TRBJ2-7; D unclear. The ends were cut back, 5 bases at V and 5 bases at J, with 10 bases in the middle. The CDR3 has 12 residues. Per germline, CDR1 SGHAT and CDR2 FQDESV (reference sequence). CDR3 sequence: CASSPNEDEQYF. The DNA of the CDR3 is TGTGCCAGCAGCCCGAATGAGGACGAGCAGTACTTC.

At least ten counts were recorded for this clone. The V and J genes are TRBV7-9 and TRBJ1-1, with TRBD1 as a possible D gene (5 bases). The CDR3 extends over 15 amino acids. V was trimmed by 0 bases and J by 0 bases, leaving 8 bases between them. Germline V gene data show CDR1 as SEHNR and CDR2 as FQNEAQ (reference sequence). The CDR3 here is CASSLAPRVNTEAFF. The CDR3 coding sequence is TGTGCCAGCAGCTTAGCTCCCAGGGTGAACACTGAAGCTTTCTTT.

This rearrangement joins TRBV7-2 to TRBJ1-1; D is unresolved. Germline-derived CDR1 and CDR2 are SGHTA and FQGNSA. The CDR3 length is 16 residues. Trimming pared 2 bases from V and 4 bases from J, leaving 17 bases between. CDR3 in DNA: TGTGCCAGCAGCTTACACGCCGGGAGGGCGGTCACTGAAGCTTTCTTT. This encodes CASSLHAGRAVTEAFF.

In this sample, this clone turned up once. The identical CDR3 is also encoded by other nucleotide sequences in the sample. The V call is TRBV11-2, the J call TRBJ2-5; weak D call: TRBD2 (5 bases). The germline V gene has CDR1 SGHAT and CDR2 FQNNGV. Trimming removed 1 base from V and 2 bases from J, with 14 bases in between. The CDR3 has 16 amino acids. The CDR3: CASSLVLGLGQETQYF. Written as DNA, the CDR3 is TGTGCCAGCAGCTTAGTTCTCGGACTGGGACAAGAGACCCAGTACTTC.

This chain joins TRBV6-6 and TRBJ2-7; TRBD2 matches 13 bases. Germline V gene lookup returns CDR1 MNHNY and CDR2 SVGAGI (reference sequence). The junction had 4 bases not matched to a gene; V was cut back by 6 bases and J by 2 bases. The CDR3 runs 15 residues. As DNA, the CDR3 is TGTGCCAGCAGCCGCGGGACTAGCGGGACCTACGAGCAGTACTTC. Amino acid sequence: CASSRGTSGTYEQYF.

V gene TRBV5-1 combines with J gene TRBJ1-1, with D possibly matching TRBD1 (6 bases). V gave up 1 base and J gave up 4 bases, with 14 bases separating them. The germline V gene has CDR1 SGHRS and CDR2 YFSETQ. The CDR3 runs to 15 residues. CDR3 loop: CASSLSGGKGTEAFF. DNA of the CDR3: TGCGCCAGCAGCTTGAGTGGGGGCAAGGGCACTGAAGCTTTCTTT.

The CDR3 DNA follows: TGTGCCAGCAGCTTGGCTTATCCGGGCGTCGGTTCCTACGAGCAGTACTTC. Its protein product is CASSLAYPGVGSYEQYF. V is TRBV7-8 and J is TRBJ2-7; D ambiguous. The CDR3 extends over 17 amino acids. From germline, CDR1 is SGHVS and CDR2 FQNEAQ. V was shortened by 3 bases and J by 1 base, with 19 bases between the two germline ends.

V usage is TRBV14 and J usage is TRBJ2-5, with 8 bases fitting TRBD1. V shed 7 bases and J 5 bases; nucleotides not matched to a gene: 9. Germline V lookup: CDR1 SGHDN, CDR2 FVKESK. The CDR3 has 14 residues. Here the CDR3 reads CASKRQGISETQYF. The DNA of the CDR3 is TGTGCCAGCAAGAGACAGGGGATCTCTGAGACCCAGTACTTC.